The 26 T cell receptor beta chains listed next were all sequenced from one sample in a study of T cells in pancreatic ductal adenocarcinoma. Surgery without prior neoadjuvant therapy was the treatment of the selected pancreatic ductal adenocarcinoma patients. Data came from immunoSEQ multiplex PCR; TCRdb stores just in-frame clones and leaves some out. The sample consists of over 85,000 clones, 90% to 95% of them appearing once. Sequenced: PBMCs. The origin of the receptors is a human donor with pancreatic ductal adenocarcinoma.

The V gene is TRBV7-9, the J gene TRBJ2-3; D call uncertain. The V end lost 7 bases, the J end lost 3 bases, and 11 bases lay between the germline ends. The CDR3 has 13 residues. CDR1 and CDR2 from the germline V gene are SEHNR and FQNEAQ (reference sequence). The chain's CDR3 is CASTAEQTDTQYF. CDR3 coding DNA: TGTGCCAGCACCGCGGAACAAACAGATACGCAGTATTTT.

The genes are TRBV28 and TRBJ1-4; D perhaps matches TRBD1 (5 bases). CDR1 is MDHEN, CDR2 SYDVKM, per germline. The CDR3 sequence is 13 residues long. The ends were cut back, 7 bases at V and 12 bases at J, with 18 bases in the middle. The CDR3 here is CASTLLQGGELFF. CDR3 nucleotide sequence: TGTGCCAGCACCCTTTTGCAGGGCGGCGAACTGTTTTTT.

This chain joins TRBV13 and TRBJ1-2, with TRBD1 matching over 9 bases. The CDR3 runs to 16 residues. Germline V CDR1 and CDR2: PRHDT, FYEKMQ (reference sequence). Trimming at V came to 5 bases and at J to 8 bases, leaving 15 bases not matched to a gene. The CDR3 sequence is CASSRESGTGKRGYTF. The CDR3 DNA is TGTGCCAGCAGCCGTGAATCCGGGACAGGGAAGAGGGGCTACACCTTC. The full variable domain, its missing parts supplied by reference TRBV13 and TRBJ1-2, is AAGVIQSPRHLIKEKRETATLKCYPIPRHDTVYWYQQGPGQDPQFLISFYEKMQSDKGSIPDRFSAQQFSDYHSELNMSSLELGDSALYFCASSRESGTGKRGYTFGSGTRLTVV.

The chain carries TRBV30 and TRBJ2-7, with 9 bases lining up with TRBD2. Per germline, CDR1 GTSNPN and CDR2 SVGIG (reference sequence). The J segment lost 0 bases and the V segment lost 7 bases, leaving 4 bases of the junction unmatched. The CDR3 is 13 residues long. CDR3 in amino acids: CASSSGASYEQYF. CDR3 nucleotides: TGTGCCTCCTCTAGCGGGGCCTCCTACGAGCAGTACTTC. Using reference TRBV30 and TRBJ2-7 for the parts outside the CDR3, the full variable domain is SQTIHQWPATLVQPVGSPLSLECTVEGTSNPNLYWYRQAAGRGLQLLFYSVGIGQISSEVPQNLSASRPQDRQFILSSKKLLLSDSGFYLCASSSGASYEQYFGPGTRLTVT.

The chain has TRBV20-1 and TRBJ2-7; D is ambiguous. CDR1 and CDR2 from the germline V gene are DFQATT and SNEGSKA (reference sequence). The CDR3 contains 10 residues. Trimming removed 3 bases from V and 5 bases from J, with 5 bases in between. The CDR3 coding sequence is TGCAGTGCTAGTCGCGACGAGCAGTACTTC. Protein product: CSASRDEQYF.

The chain couples TRBV28 to TRBJ1-5; D call uncertain. This CDR3 is built from 15 residues. Trimming left V 4 bases short and J 2 bases short, with 12 bases between. Germline V gene sequence: CDR1 MDHEN, CDR2 SYDVKM. The CDR3 reads CASSSPPGGNQPQHF. CDR3 DNA sequence: TGTGCCAGCAGTTCCCCTCCAGGTGGCAATCAGCCCCAGCATTTT.

The rearrangement links TRBV4-3 to TRBJ2-1; D is undetermined. The V and J ends lost 0 bases and 5 bases respectively, with 8 bases between them. Germline CDR1 reads LGHNA; CDR2 reads YSLEER. This CDR3 has 14 residues. In nucleotides, the CDR3 is TGCGCCAGCAGCCAAGAGGGCAGCCACAATGAGCAGTTCTTC. Translated: CASSQEGSHNEQFF.

V is TRBV2 and J is TRBJ2-5; D call uncertain. This CDR3 comprises 11 residues. The V end lost 6 bases, the J end lost 4 bases, and 6 bases lay between the germline ends. Germline CDR1 reads SNHLY; CDR2 reads FYNNEI. The CDR3 is CASRVGETQYF. The CDR3 nucleotides are TGTGCCAGCAGGGTCGGAGAGACCCAGTACTTC.

V is TRBV7-9 and J is TRBJ2-7, with 7 bases identical to TRBD2. Germline CDR1 SEHNR, CDR2 FQNEAQ (reference sequence). V was pared by 5 bases and J by 6 bases, with 7 bases of the junction left unmatched. The CDR3 has 13 amino acids. CDR3 residues: CASSPGGRGEQYF. DNA of the CDR3: TGTGCCAGCAGCCCGGGGGGAAGAGGCGAGCAGTACTTC.

The V call is TRBV7-3, the J call TRBJ2-7; TRBD2 aligns across 8 bases. This CDR3 comprises 13 residues. After removal of 5 bases from V and 5 bases from J, the junction contained 5 bases not matched to a gene. Germline-derived CDR1 and CDR2 are SGHTA and FQGTGA. The CDR3 nucleotides are TGTGCCAGCAGCCCGGGGGGGGACGACGAGCAGTACTTC. This gives the protein CASSPGGDDEQYF.

This rearrangement joins TRBV30 to TRBJ2-1, with TRBD2 as a possible D gene (6 bases). Germline V gene lookup returns CDR1 GTSNPN and CDR2 SVGIG (reference sequence). This CDR3 spans 15 amino acids. V was trimmed by 2 bases and J by 3 bases, leaving 14 bases between them. The CDR3 protein is CAWSRASALYNEQFF. The DNA for the CDR3 is TGTGCCTGGAGTAGGGCTAGCGCTCTCTACAATGAGCAGTTCTTC.

The rearrangement links TRBV5-3 to TRBJ1-2; the D is unclear. TRBV5-3 counts as an open reading frame of uncertain function. The CDR3 runs to 14 residues. Between the trimmed V and J ends, which lost 1 base and 5 bases, there was a span of 12 bases. The CDR3 DNA follows: TGTGCCAGAAGCTTGAACAAGTCTTCTTATGGCTACACCTTC. This codes for CARSLNKSSYGYTF.

This clone was seen only once. The chain links TRBV6-1 to TRBJ2-7, with D maybe TRBD1 (6 bases). CDR3 size: 14 residues. Trimming pared 4 bases from V and 1 base from J, leaving 11 bases between. Germline CDR1 is MNHNS and CDR2 is SASEGT. The CDR3 DNA sequence: TGTGCCAGCAGTGGGGACATAGGATCCTACGAGCAGTACTTC. The encoded protein is CASSGDIGSYEQYF.

The rearrangement links TRBV27 to TRBJ2-6, with D maybe TRBD2 (6 bases). V was cut by 3 bases and J by 3 bases, with 12 bases left in between. The CDR3 extends over 16 amino acids. The germline CDR1 and CDR2 sequences are MNHEY and SMNVEV (reference sequence). DNA for the CDR3: TGTGCCAGCAGTTTGTCTGGAGGGTTTGGGGCCAACGTCCTGACTTTC. It codes for CASSLSGGFGANVLTF.

The chain joins TRBV7-8 to TRBJ2-1; 9 nucleotides match TRBD2. Per germline, CDR1 SGHVS and CDR2 FQNEAQ. V gave up 5 bases and J gave up 3 bases; unmatched junction bases: 5. This CDR3 contains 15 residues. CDR3 DNA sequence: TGTGCCAGCAGCCCCCGGACTAGCGACTACAATGAGCAGTTCTTC. Translation: CASSPRTSDYNEQFF.

The rearrangement joins TRBV11-2 to TRBJ2-7, with D tentatively TRBD1 (5 bases). This CDR3 is 14 amino acids long. Trimming took off 4 bases at V and 0 bases at J, with 10 bases between the two ends. CDR1 and CDR2 from the germline V gene are SGHAT and FQNNGV. The CDR3 region is CASSWGLSSYEQYF. Here the CDR3 DNA reads TGTGCCAGCAGCTGGGGCCTTAGCTCCTACGAGCAGTACTTC.

This clone was detected only once. The rearrangement joins TRBV30 to TRBJ2-3; a possible D gene is TRBD2 (6 bases). Germline lookup yields CDR1 GTSNPN and CDR2 SVGIG (reference sequence). Trimming cost V 1 base and J 0 bases, with 11 bases left between them. The CDR3 runs 15 residues. CDR3 in amino acids: CAWSGSGLSTDTQYF. CDR3 DNA sequence: TGTGCCTGGAGTGGAAGCGGGTTGAGCACAGATACGCAGTATTTT.

The chain combines TRBV10-2 with TRBJ1-4; unclear D gene. Trimming left V 10 bases short and J 8 bases short, with 14 bases between. Germline CDR1 is WSHSY and CDR2 is SAAADI. The CDR3 is 12 amino acids. The DNA for the CDR3 is TGCGCCACCCTTGGGGAGCAGGAAAAACTGTTTTTT. It codes for CATLGEQEKLFF.

In regard to this clone: The sample has other DNA sequences that encode this CDR3 too. The chain uses TRBV7-3 and TRBJ2-1; possibly TRBD1 for D (6 bases). Germline V gives CDR1 SGHTA, CDR2 FQGTGA. Trimming cost V 2 bases and J 7 bases, with 6 bases left between them. The CDR3 is made up of 12 amino acids. CDR3 in amino acids: CASSLQGNEQFF. The DNA for the CDR3 is TGTGCCAGCAGCTTACAGGGGAATGAGCAGTTCTTC.

This rearrangement joins TRBV18 to TRBJ2-3; D may be TRBD2 (5 bases). V was shortened by 3 bases and J by 6 bases, with 16 bases between the two germline ends. This CDR3 comprises 15 residues. The germline gives CDR1 KGHSH, CDR2 LQKENI. The chain's CDR3 is CASSPTVGRGDTQYF. CDR3 coding DNA: TGTGCCAGCTCACCCACCGTTGGACGCGGGGATACGCAGTATTTT.

This sequence joins TRBV18 and TRBJ2-7; 10 nucleotides agree with TRBD1. Trimming took 6 bases from V and 4 from J; bases not matched to a gene: 15. The CDR3 is made up of 17 amino acids. CDR1 is KGHSH, CDR2 LQKENI, per germline. The CDR3 region is CASSPHSLTGGRYEQYF. Here the CDR3 DNA reads TGTGCCAGCTCGCCCCACTCATTGACAGGGGGCAGGTACGAGCAGTACTTC.

The rearrangement links TRBV19 to TRBJ1-1; TRBD1 matches at 8 bases. The CDR3 sequence is 18 residues long. CDR1 is LNHDA and CDR2 is SQIVND in the germline V gene (reference sequence). V gave up 0 bases and J gave up 0 bases; unmatched junction bases: 9. CDR3 in amino acids: CASSIDPPGQALNTEAFF. The CDR3 DNA reads as TGTGCCAGTAGTATAGATCCCCCGGGACAGGCCCTGAACACTGAAGCTTTCTTT.

The rearrangement joins TRBV7-2 to TRBJ2-6; maybe TRBD2 (6 bases). The CDR3 is made up of 16 amino acids. Between the trimmed V and J ends, which lost 5 bases and 0 bases, there was a span of 11 bases. From germline, CDR1 is SGHTA and CDR2 FQGNSA. The CDR3 loop reads CASSGDGSSGANVLTF. DNA for the CDR3: TGTGCCAGCAGCGGGGACGGGAGCTCTGGGGCCAACGTCCTGACTTTC.

In regard to this clone: One end of the junction does not line up with germline, which may come from a read error. V usage is TRBV7-8 and J usage is TRBJ2-7; tentatively, D is TRBD2 (6 bases). The CDR3 runs 13 residues. Germline-derived CDR1 and CDR2 are SGHVS and FQNEAQ. This chain's CDR3 is CASSWEVSHEQYF. In nucleotides, the CDR3 is TGTGCCAGCAGCTGGGAGGTCTCCCACGAGCAGTACTTC.

The chain uses TRBV18 and TRBJ2-1, with 9 bases that match TRBD1. V shed 2 bases and J 7 bases; nucleotides not matched to a gene: 9. The germline V gene has CDR1 KGHSH and CDR2 LQKENI. This CDR3 contains 16 residues. The CDR3 reads CASSPKKGQGENEQFF. The CDR3 nucleotides are TGTGCCAGCTCACCAAAGAAGGGACAGGGAGAAAATGAGCAGTTCTTC.

The rearrangement joins TRBV9 to TRBJ2-7; 14 bases map to TRBD2. V dropped 4 bases and J dropped 2; count of bases not matched to a gene: 5. Germline V gives CDR1 SGDLS, CDR2 YYNGEE. The CDR3 is made up of 16 amino acids. CDR3 residues: CASSPRLAGGTYEQYF. CDR3 bases: TGTGCCAGCAGCCCAAGACTAGCGGGAGGGACCTACGAGCAGTACTTC.